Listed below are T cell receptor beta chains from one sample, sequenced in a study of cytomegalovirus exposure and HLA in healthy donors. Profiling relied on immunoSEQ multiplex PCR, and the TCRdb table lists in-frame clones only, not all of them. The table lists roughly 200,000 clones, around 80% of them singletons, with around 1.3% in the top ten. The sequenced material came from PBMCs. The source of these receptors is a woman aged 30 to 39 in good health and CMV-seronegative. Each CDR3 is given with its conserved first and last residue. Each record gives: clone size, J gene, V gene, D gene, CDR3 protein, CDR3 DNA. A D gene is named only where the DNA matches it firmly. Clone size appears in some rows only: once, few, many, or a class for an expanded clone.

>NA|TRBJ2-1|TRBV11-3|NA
CASPPSSASYNEQFF
TGTGCCAGCCCCCCCTCTAGCGCCTCCTACAATGAGCAGTTCTTC
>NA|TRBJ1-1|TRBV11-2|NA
CASSFAYTEAFF
TGTGCCAGCAGCTTCGCGTACACTGAAGCTTTCTTT
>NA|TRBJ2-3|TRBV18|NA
CASSPPSVQGEAQYF
TGTGCCAGCTCACCACCTAGCGTCCAAGGTGAGGCGCAGTATTTT
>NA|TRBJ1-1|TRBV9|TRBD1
CASSVAQGVSNTEAFF
TGTGCCAGCAGCGTGGCTCAGGGGGTATCGAACACTGAAGCTTTCTTT
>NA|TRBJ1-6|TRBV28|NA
CASRPRAGRNSPLHF
TGTGCCAGCAGGCCTCGGGCAGGGAGGAATTCACCCCTCCACTTT
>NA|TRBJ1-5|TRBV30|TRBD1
CAWSVNTGVQPQHF
TGTGCCTGGAGTGTAAATACAGGGGTTCAGCCCCAGCATTTT
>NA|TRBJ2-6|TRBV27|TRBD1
CASSGQGAGANVLTF
TGTGCCAGCAGCGGACAGGGGGCTGGGGCCAACGTCCTGACTTTC
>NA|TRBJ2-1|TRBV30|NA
CAWNVGHLSEQFF
TGTGCCTGGAATGTAGGACATTTATCTGAGCAGTTCTTC
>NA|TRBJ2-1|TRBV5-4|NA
CASSPDRGSRVRWEFF
TGTGCCAGCAGCCCGGACCGGGGGAGCCGGGTGCGGTGGGAGTTCTTC
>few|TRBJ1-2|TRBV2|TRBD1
CASSSDRGRGYTF
TGTGCCAGCAGTTCGGACAGGGGGCGAGGCTACACCTTC
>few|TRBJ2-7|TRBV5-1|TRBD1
CASSFGDSSYEQYF
TGCGCCAGCAGCTTTGGGGACAGCTCCTACGAGCAGTACTTC
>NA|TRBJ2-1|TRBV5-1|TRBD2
CASSALAGGPYNEQFF
TGCGCCAGCAGCGCATTAGCGGGAGGGCCCTACAATGAGCAGTTCTTC
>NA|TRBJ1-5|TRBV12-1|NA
CASSFERFDRDHPCNQPQHF
TGTGCCAGCAGCTTTGAACGTTTTGACAGGGACCATCCCTGCAATCAGCCCCAGCATTTT
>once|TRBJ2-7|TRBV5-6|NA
CASSLGTFSSYEQYF
TGTGCCAGCAGCCTCGGGACATTTAGCTCCTACGAGCAGTACTTC
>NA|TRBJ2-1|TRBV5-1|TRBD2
CASRRGGPGEQFF
TGCGCCAGCAGACGCGGGGGACCCGGTGAGCAGTTCTTC
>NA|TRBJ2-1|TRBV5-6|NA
CASSRVRASEQFF
TGTGCCAGCAGCCGGGTGCGGGCTTCTGAGCAGTTCTTC
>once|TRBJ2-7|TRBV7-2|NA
CASSLELVGQTYEQYF
TGTGCCAGCAGCTTAGAATTGGTTGGACAGACCTACGAGCAGTACTTC
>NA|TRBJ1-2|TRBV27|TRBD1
CASSSQRPGQGGYYGYTF
TGTGCCAGCAGCTCCCAACGGCCCGGACAGGGGGGTTACTATGGCTACACCTTC
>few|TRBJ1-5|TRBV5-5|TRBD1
CASSNGGTVDQPQHF
TGTGCCAGCAGCAACGGCGGGACAGTGGATCAGCCCCAGCATTTT
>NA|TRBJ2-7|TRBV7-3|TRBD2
CASSPSTSGSTYEQYF
TGTGCCAGCAGCCCCTCGACTAGCGGGAGCACCTACGAGCAGTACTTC
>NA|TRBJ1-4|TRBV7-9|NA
CASSGILQGTNEKLFF
TGTGCCAGCAGCGGAATTCTGCAGGGGACTAATGAAAAACTGTTTTTT
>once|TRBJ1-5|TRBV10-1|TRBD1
CARTGTGDQPQHF
TGCGCCAGAACCGGGACAGGGGATCAGCCCCAGCATTTT
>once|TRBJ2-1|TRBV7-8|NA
CATQRAQGGNEQFF
TGTGCCACGCAGCGGGCGCAGGGGGGCAATGAGCAGTTCTTC
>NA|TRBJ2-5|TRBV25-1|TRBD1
CASSVQGAWGETQYF
TGTGCCAGCAGTGTACAGGGGGCTTGGGGGGAGACCCAGTACTTC
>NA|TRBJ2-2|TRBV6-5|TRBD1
CASSYGTGITGELFF
TGTGCCAGCAGTTATGGGACAGGGATCACCGGGGAGCTGTTTTTT
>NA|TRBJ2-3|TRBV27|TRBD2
CASRSSGGLSTDTQYF
TGTGCCAGCAGATCTAGCGGGGGGTTGAGCACAGATACGCAGTATTTT
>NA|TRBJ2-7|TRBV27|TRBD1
CASSQRDRGSEQYF
TGTGCCAGCAGTCAACGGGACAGGGGTTCCGAGCAGTACTTC
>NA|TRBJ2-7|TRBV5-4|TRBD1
CASSLGVGTGDEQYF
TGTGCCAGCAGCTTAGGTGTCGGGACAGGGGACGAGCAGTACTTC
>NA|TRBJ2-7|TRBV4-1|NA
CASSQDIGSGAYEQYF
TGCGCCAGCAGCCAAGATATCGGTAGCGGAGCCTACGAGCAGTACTTC
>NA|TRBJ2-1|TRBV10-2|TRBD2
CASSEKAGGPADEQFF
TGCGCCAGCAGTGAAAAGGCGGGGGGCCCCGCGGATGAGCAGTTCTTC
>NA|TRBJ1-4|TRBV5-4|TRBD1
CASREDRGGEKLFF
TGTGCCAGCAGGGAAGACAGGGGAGGTGAAAAACTGTTTTTT
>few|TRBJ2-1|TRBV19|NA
CASSMSSGNEQFF
TGTGCCAGTAGTATGAGTTCGGGGAATGAGCAGTTCTTC
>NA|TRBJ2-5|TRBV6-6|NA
CASSYKSGGETQYF
TGTGCCAGCAGCTACAAGTCAGGTGGAGAGACCCAGTACTTC
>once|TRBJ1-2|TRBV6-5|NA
CASSSPGGSNYGYTF
TGTGCCAGCAGTTCCCCCGGGGGTTCTAACTATGGCTACACCTTC
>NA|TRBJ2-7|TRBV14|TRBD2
CASSQGRLAEQYF
TGTGCCAGCAGCCAAGGGAGACTAGCCGAGCAGTACTTC
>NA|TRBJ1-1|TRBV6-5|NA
CASRKRGTGTEAFF
TGTGCCAGCAGGAAAAGGGGCACAGGCACTGAAGCTTTCTTT
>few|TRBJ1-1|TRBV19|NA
CASSIDAPSLTGLTEAFF
TGTGCCAGTAGTATAGATGCCCCTTCCCTGACAGGTCTCACTGAAGCTTTCTTT
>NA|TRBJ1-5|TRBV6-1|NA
CASKFLQGSNQPQHF
TGTGCCAGCAAATTCCTACAGGGTAGCAATCAGCCCCAGCATTTT
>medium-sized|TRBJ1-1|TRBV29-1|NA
CSVDGAGGVNTEAFF
TGCAGCGTTGATGGGGCGGGGGGTGTGAACACTGAAGCTTTCTTT
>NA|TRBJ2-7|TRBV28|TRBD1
CASRYLDRGSRYEQYF
TGTGCCAGCAGATATTTAGACAGGGGTAGTAGATACGAGCAGTACTTC
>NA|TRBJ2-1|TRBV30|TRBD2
CAWSGSGRMVEQFF
TGTGCCTGGAGTGGGAGCGGGAGAATGGTTGAGCAGTTCTTC
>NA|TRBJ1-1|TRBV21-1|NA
CASSKRGPGRGNTEAFF
TGTGCCAGCAGCAAAAGGGGCCCGGGCAGGGGGAACACTGAAGCTTTCTTT
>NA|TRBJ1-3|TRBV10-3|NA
CAISETGNTIYF
TGTGCCATCAGTGAGACAGGAAACACCATATATTTT
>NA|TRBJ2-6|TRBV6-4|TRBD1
CASSRDSNSGANVLTF
TGTGCCAGCAGCCGGGACAGTAACTCCGGGGCCAACGTCCTGACTTTC
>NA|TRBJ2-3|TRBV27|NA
CASSSPGQSTDTQYF
TGTGCCAGCAGTTCGCCTGGACAGAGCACAGATACGCAGTATTTT
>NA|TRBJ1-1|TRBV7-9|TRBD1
CASSERQGMNTEAFF
TGTGCCAGCAGCGAGCGACAGGGTATGAACACTGAAGCTTTCTTT
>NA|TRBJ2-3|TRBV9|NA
CASSVAGNRGRADTQYF
TGTGCCAGCAGCGTCGCAGGAAACAGGGGGAGGGCAGATACGCAGTATTTT
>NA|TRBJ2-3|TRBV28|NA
CASSHRTLSTDTQYF
TGTGCCAGCAGCCACAGGACCCTTAGCACAGATACGCAGTATTTT
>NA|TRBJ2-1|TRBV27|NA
CASSLGRTGTPASYNEQFF
TGTGCCAGCAGTTTGGGGAGAACCGGGACTCCAGCCTCCTACAATGAGCAGTTCTTC
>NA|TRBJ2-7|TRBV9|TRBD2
CASSVVAGGPFSYEQYF
TGTGCCAGCAGCGTAGTAGCGGGGGGGCCATTCTCCTACGAGCAGTACTTC
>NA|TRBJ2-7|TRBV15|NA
CATSSGYEDEQYF
TGTGCCACCAGCAGTGGGTACGAGGACGAGCAGTACTTC
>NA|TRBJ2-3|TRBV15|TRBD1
CATSSRQGPGTDTQYF
TGTGCCACCAGCAGCAGACAGGGACCTGGCACAGATACGCAGTATTTT